What follows describes a single T cell receptor (beta chain). This clonotype was counted a few times. The specificity of this receptor is unknown. Qualities for individual bases were not recorded, and no much larger clone is one base off. Receptor libraries were prepared by RT-PCR. Sequencing relied on a NextSeq 550. Starting from the raw public reads, TCRdb applied fastp trimming at Q25, assembled clones with MiXCR and retained in-frame beta chains. Records with the same CDR3 protein are collapsed into one entry carrying the most frequent genes and DNA. The sample yields about 24,000 distinct CDR3 sequences; roughly 43% were counted once. Over 70% of the sample lies in the top ten. The CDR3 starts with the cysteine, ends with the phenylalanine, and has 16 residues. The retained sequence is limited to the CDR3, 48 bases, with the frame set at the first base. Sequences SGHRS (CDR1) and YFSETQ (CDR2) are obtained from the germline V gene. The junction carries 13 bases between V and J, which are trimmed by 0 bases and 3 bases respectively.

These data belong to a study of patients and donors after allogeneic stem cell transplantation (dated by TCRdb to 2018 to 2020). The TCR comes from a human donor who was either an allogeneic HSCT recipient or a stem cell or donor lymphocyte infusion donor (not recorded which). It is not recorded whose cells these are; they may come from a transplant donor. The sequenced sample consisted of blood, either unsorted or a sorted T cell fraction (not recorded which). Here the chain combines TRBV5-1 and TRBJ2-1; matching of 5 bases hints at TRBD1 as the D gene. Here the CDR3 is given as CASSLGQGNFYNEQFF. The nucleotide sequence is TGCGCCAGCAGCTTGGGTCAGGGAAATTTCTACAATGAGCAGTTCTTC.